This T cell receptor (beta chain) was recovered during a study of blood T cells in healthy people across ages (dated by TCRdb to about 2015). About the full investigation: In model experiments, template switching captured about one uniquely barcoded TCR beta cDNA molecule for every two T cells. Using deep sequencing normalized with unique cDNA molecular identifiers, the study measured how TCR beta repertoire diversity changes with age. Four age groups were formed from the donors: young (average roughly 15 years), middle-aged (more than 35), aged (62) and long-lived (about 80). Donors of different ages were randomly distributed across sequencing lanes to avoid experimental bias. Two additional independent replicas of 1 million unique cDNA reads from the same blood draw were analyzed for two donors (one aged 18 to 30 and one aged 80 or older).

In the case of this clonotype: This receptor's antigen is unknown. The record has no base qualities; no much larger clone is one base away.

Overall results and qualifications from the work: As age increased, observed TCR beta diversity per million T cells dropped in a roughly linear way, and a significant reduction was already evident by age 40. Compared with the aged group, the long-lived group had more naive CD4+ T cells, fewer expanded clones and increased TCR diversity, suggesting age selection. Estimates of total diversity based on one million sequenced T cells were considered lower bounds and underestimates. A strong correlation was found between observed TCR beta diversity and the percentage of naive T cells measured by flow cytometry. Because the CMV infection status of the donors was unknown, age-related changes in expanded clonotypes may potentially have been confounded. Bulk unsorted PBMC profiling prevented conclusive comparison of naive and antigen-experienced compartments.

Library preparation used 5' RACE. Data came from an Illumina HiSeq 2500. A second PCR of roughly 7 to 11 cycles was performed with a sample-barcoded 5' primer and a J-beta primer mix. Each TCR beta cDNA molecule received a unique molecular identifier from a template-switch 5' adaptor carrying 12 random nucleotides. Each sample yielded at least 3 million CDR3-containing paired-end reads. All of the RNA was converted into first-strand cDNA using the Mint cDNA synthesis kit, with a TRBC-specific oligonucleotide serving as the primer. Following uracil-DNA glycosylase treatment, a first 18-cycle PCR with universal primers M1SS and BC2_uni_R was performed on all cDNA. The source study handled its data this way. For normalization, 1 million high-quality reads, each with a distinct molecular identifier, were randomly selected from each sample. Instead of being binned into consensus sequences, reads with shared molecular identifiers were discarded. CDR3 identification, clonotype clustering and error correction used MiTCR with a Q25 quality threshold and the strictest error-elimination algorithm. A nonparametric unseen species model with Euler transformation was used to estimate a lower bound on total TCR beta diversity. TCRdb trimmed the raw reads at Q25, called clones with MiXCR and kept productive beta chains. Every CDR3 protein is listed once, alongside the most common genes and DNA of its rows. These V and J calls originate from TCRdb's pipeline instead of the authors' own analysis. This sample lists 450,000 to 700,000 distinct CDR3 sequences; roughly a quarter were detected once. Less than 20% of the sample comes from the top ten.

According to the germline V gene, CDR1 reads SGHTA and CDR2 reads FQGNSA. V was cut back by 2 bases and J by 3 bases, leaving a gap of 8 bases between them. The CDR3, cysteine through phenylalanine, is 13 amino acids long. The CDR3 DNA has 39 bases and is translated from base 1. The donors were roughly 39 Caucasian individuals from Russia, aged roughly 6 to 90 years, who were systemically healthy. Roughly 10 milliliters of peripheral blood were collected from each donor into EDTA-treated Vacutainer tubes. Ficoll-Paque density-gradient centrifugation was used to isolate PBMCs, with at least 6.5 million per sample. Total RNA, at least 5 micrograms per sample, was extracted from PBMCs with Trizol reagent. For every donor, an aliquot of PBMCs went through flow cytometry to measure the percentages of naive CD45RAhigh/CD27high T cells.

The chain is made from TRBV7-2 and TRBJ2-7, with the identity of the D gene unclear. The specimen sequenced was blood. This clonotype was obtained from a woman aged 70 to 79 in good health. The CDR3 region reads CASSLITGYEQYF. The nucleotides are TGTGCCAGCAGCTTAATAACGGGCTACGAGCAGTACTTC.